This paragraph reports one T cell receptor beta chain. This clonotype was counted a few times. Its antigen specificity is not known. Base qualities were left out, and no much larger clone turns up one base away. The data derive from a study of T cell repertoires in cytomegalovirus infection (dated 2019 in TCRdb). As for the study more broadly: Because public TCR beta signatures pointed to carriage of CMV infection together with the matching HLA type, the HLA type of each donor mattered for the analysis. Points the paper makes about the study in general: The ex vivo response was dominated by HLA-C-restricted CMV-specific TCR beta clonotypes, which also provided the single most frequent clonotype in two of eight donors. Carriers of CMV infection plus the relevant HLA type were discriminated by the cumulative frequency of public TCR beta family members in the study cohort and in an independent roughly 380-donor cohort.

At the junction V is shortened by 1 base and J by 6 bases, with 21 bases in between. Measured from the cysteine to the phenylalanine, the CDR3 is 17 residues long. Only the CDR3 DNA stays, 51 bases, in frame from base 1. CDR1 and CDR2 were assigned from the germline V gene as SGHRS and YFSETQ. This sample was sequenced with an Illumina HiSeq 1500. TCRdb reprocessed the public reads (quality trimming at Q25 with fastp, clone calling with MiXCR) and kept in-frame beta chains. Each entry merges the rows of one CDR3 protein and shows their most common DNA and genes. This sample holds about 180,000 distinct CDR3 sequences; 14% were observed only once. Of the sample, 27% falls within the top ten clones.

Recombination connected TRBV5-1 to TRBJ2-3; no D gene call is confident. The specimen sequenced was PBMCs. This TCR came from a human donor in good health (CMV status not recorded). Some clones in this sample may be carry-over from other donors' samples. The nucleotide sequence is TGCGCCAGCAGCTTGACGGGTCCTCCCGTACAGATCGATACGCAGTATTTT. The encoded protein is CASSLTGPPVQIDTQYF.